This T cell receptor beta chain was identified in a study of T cell responses to AZD1222 COVID-19 vaccine. Overall study results and limits: The donors showed a predominance of white British ancestry and of females, with possible underestimation of clonal diversity. Sampling that yielded the repertoires occurred only after the peak T cell response. Baseline antibody screening turned up just six or seven seropositive AZD1222 recipients.

V dropped 3 bases and J dropped 4 bases, with 10 bases sitting between them. CDR1 and CDR2 (germline): KGHSH, LQKENI. The CDR3 is made up of 14 amino acids. The table came from immunoSEQ multiplex PCR; TCRdb's copy has only in-frame clones and leaves some out. Here the sample spans about 160,000 clones, about 90% being singletons. A note on this clone: What it binds is unknown.

The source of this sequence is an adult who received the AZD1222 COVID-19 vaccine. The chain has TRBV18 and TRBJ1-5; D perhaps matches TRBD1 (5 bases). Specimen: peripheral blood, collected 28 days after the second AZD1222 dose. In DNA, the CDR3 is TGTGCCAGCTCACCCGACGGGGGGAATCAGCCCCAGCATTTT. It specifies CASSPDGGNQPQHF.